Listed below are T cell receptor beta chains from one sample, sequenced in a study of blood T cell repertoires in COVID-19. Here immunoSEQ multiplex PCR was the method, and the copy in TCRdb shows in-frame clones only, minus some. In the table there are approximately 210,000 clones, around 80% of which are singletons. Sequenced input: PBMCs or T cells enriched from blood (not recorded which). Receptors were obtained from a man aged 25 to 45 with acute COVID-19. CDR3s include the opening cysteine and the closing phenylalanine or tryptophan. D genes are given only for firm matches. Clone size is shown for a subset of rows, as once, few, many or a class of expanded clone.

DNA	CDR3	V	J	D	size
TGTGCCAGCAGTTTTCTGGTCAGGCTGGGGCATGGCTACACCTTC	CASSFLVRLGHGYTF	TRBV27	TRBJ1-2	.	.
TGTGCCAGCAGCCAAGATTGGACAGTAGTTTTCTATGGCTACACCTTC	CASSQDWTVVFYGYTF	TRBV4-2	TRBJ1-2	.	once
TGTGCCAGCAGACCCGCCGGACAGGACGGTGGCTACACCTTC	CASRPAGQDGGYTF	TRBV6-5	TRBJ1-2	TRBD1	.
TGTGCCAGCAGCAGGGGACAGGGGGTTCAGGGCTACACCTTC	CASSRGQGVQGYTF	TRBV7-9	TRBJ1-2	TRBD1	.
TGTGCCAGTAGTATGACAGCTGAAGCTTTCTTT	CASSMTAEAFF	TRBV19	TRBJ1-1	.	.
TGTGCCAGCAGCTCCCCCGGGGGGGCCTTCCCAGATACGCAGTATTTT	CASSSPGGAFPDTQYF	TRBV7-3	TRBJ2-3	TRBD2	.
TGTGCCAGTAGTTCCACAGGTAATAGCAATCAGCCCCAGCATTTT	CASSSTGNSNQPQHF	TRBV19	TRBJ1-5	.	.
TGTGCCAGCAGGGAGGGACAGCTGAATGAAAAACTGTTTTTT	CASREGQLNEKLFF	TRBV2	TRBJ1-4	TRBD1	.
TGTGCCAGCAGCTTAGGGACAGGGCCCTACAATGAGCAGTTCTTC	CASSLGTGPYNEQFF	TRBV7-2	TRBJ2-1	TRBD1	.
TGCAGCGTTGTGTTGGGCGGGGGGGGAGAGACCCAGTACTTC	CSVVLGGGGETQYF	TRBV29-1	TRBJ2-5	TRBD2	.
TGTGCCAGCAGCTCGACTATGACAGGGCACGGCTACACCTTC	CASSSTMTGHGYTF	TRBV7-6	TRBJ1-2	TRBD1	.
TGTGCCGTGGCCCTGGCCCCTTCACCCCTCCACTTT	CAVALAPSPLHF	TRBV30	TRBJ1-6	.	.
TGTGCCAGCAGCCTACAGGGTCCGGGTGCGGCTTTCTTT	CASSLQGPGAAFF	TRBV3-1/TRBV3-2	TRBJ1-1	.	.
TGTGCCAGCTCTCCTTTGGGGGCCTCTGGAAACACCATATATTTT	CASSPLGASGNTIYF	TRBV18	TRBJ1-3	.	.
TGTGCCAGCAGCACGACTAGCGGAGAATACAATGAGCAGTTCTTC	CASSTTSGEYNEQFF	TRBV7-7	TRBJ2-1	TRBD2	.
TGCGCCAGCAGCGCGTACGGTTACGAGCAGTACTTC	CASSAYGYEQYF	TRBV5-1	TRBJ2-7	.	.
TGTGCCAGCAGCTTGGCCGGGAACTATGGCTACACCTTC	CASSLAGNYGYTF	TRBV5-4	TRBJ1-2	.	.
TGTGCCAGCTCATCGGACAGGATGGGTGAGCAGTTCTTC	CASSSDRMGEQFF	TRBV18	TRBJ2-1	TRBD1	once
TGCGCCAGCAGCTTGAGTGGGGAGAATTCACCCCTCCACTTT	CASSLSGENSPLHF	TRBV5-1	TRBJ1-6	.	once
TGCGCCAGCACCCCAGGGACAGGGAGGAACTACGAGCAGTACTTC	CASTPGTGRNYEQYF	TRBV5-1	TRBJ2-7	TRBD1	once
TGTGCCAGCAGCTTGGCCGGACAGAGGGGAAAACTGTTTTTT	CASSLAGQRGKLFF	TRBV5-6	TRBJ1-4	.	.
TGTGCCAGCAGCCGGGGGACAGCGAATTCACCCCTCCACTTT	CASSRGTANSPLHF	TRBV9	TRBJ1-6	TRBD1	.
TGTGCCAGCAGCTTATATGGGGCACAAACTGGAAACACCATATATTTT	CASSLYGAQTGNTIYF	TRBV7-3	TRBJ1-3	.	few
TGTGCCAGCAGCTTGGAGCGGGGCGACACAGATACGCAGTATTTT	CASSLERGDTDTQYF	TRBV11-2	TRBJ2-3	TRBD2	.
TGTGCCAGCAGTGATCGGCAGGGGCGGACTGAAGCTTTCTTT	CASSDRQGRTEAFF	TRBV6-1	TRBJ1-1	.	.
TGTGCCAGCAGCGATCGAAAAGGGGCAGGGAACACTGAAGCTTTCTTT	CASSDRKGAGNTEAFF	TRBV13	TRBJ1-1	.	.
TGTGCCAGCAGTTTTCGGTTCGAATCCTACGAGCAGTACTTC	CASSFRFESYEQYF	TRBV6-5	TRBJ2-7	.	.
TGTGCCAGCAGCTCGACAGGGGGCCCTTTGGACGAGCAGTACTTC	CASSSTGGPLDEQYF	TRBV7-3	TRBJ2-7	TRBD1	.
TGTGCCAGCAGCCAAGATCCTTCTCCGAGCTCCTACGAGCAGTACTTC	CASSQDPSPSSYEQYF	TRBV4-2	TRBJ2-7	.	.
TGTGCCAGCAGTCGACAGGGCCGGGCTTTCTTT	CASSRQGRAFF	TRBV6-5	TRBJ1-1	TRBD1	once
TGCGCCAGAGAAGTCGGGACAGACTTTTTAAACACCATATATTTT	CAREVGTDFLNTIYF	TRBV10-1	TRBJ1-3	TRBD1	.
TGTGCCAGCAGTCCCTTGACAGGGGGCAACTATGGCTACACCTTC	CASSPLTGGNYGYTF	TRBV27	TRBJ1-2	TRBD1	.
TGCGCCAGCAGCTGGGACAGGGAGGGCTACACCTTC	CASSWDREGYTF	TRBV5-1	TRBJ1-2	TRBD1	.
TGTGCCAGCAGCATAGAACTGGACAGGGTCGACGATACGCAGTATTTT	CASSIELDRVDDTQYF	TRBV7-9	TRBJ2-3	TRBD1	.
TGTGCCAGCAGCTCCGACAGGGTCGGGGATACGCAGTATTTT	CASSSDRVGDTQYF	TRBV5-4	TRBJ2-3	TRBD1	.
TGTGCCAGTACCAGGACTAGCATAGTTTCAGCCGGGGAGCTGTTTTTT	CASTRTSIVSAGELFF	TRBV19	TRBJ2-2	TRBD2	.
TGCGCCAGCAGCTCCTCCTCCAGGGGCGGCTACACCTTC	CASSSSSRGGYTF	TRBV4-1	TRBJ1-2	.	few
TGTGCCAGCAGCTTAGGGTCAGGGGGTTTCGAGCAGTACTTC	CASSLGSGGFEQYF	TRBV7-9	TRBJ2-7	TRBD1	few
TGTGCCAGCAGCCTACAGACGAACACTGAAGCTTTCTTT	CASSLQTNTEAFF	TRBV28	TRBJ1-1	.	.
TGTGCCTGGAGTGCGGGACTCTCCTACGAGCAGTACTTC	CAWSAGLSYEQYF	TRBV30	TRBJ2-7	.	.
TGTGCCGGGGGGGATGGCTACACCTTC	CAGGDGYTF	TRBV9	TRBJ1-2	.	.
TGTGCCAGCGTGAGGGACAGGAGCTCCTACGAGCAGTACTTC	CASVRDRSSYEQYF	TRBV2	TRBJ2-7	TRBD1	.
TGTGCCAGCAGCGAGAAAGCGGGGGGGTTCGCGAACACCGGGGAGCTGTTTTTT	CASSEKAGGFANTGELFF	TRBV9	TRBJ2-2	TRBD2	.
TGTGCCAGCAGACAAGGGACAGGGGGTTACCACGAAAAACTGTTTTTT	CASRQGTGGYHEKLFF	TRBV2	TRBJ1-4	TRBD1	.
TGTGCCAGCAGTTACTCCCGGGACTGGAGCTCCTACGAGCAGTACTTC	CASSYSRDWSSYEQYF	TRBV6-5	TRBJ2-7	.	.
TGTGCCAGCAGCCAAGGACGGGGCGGAGGGGCGAGGAATACGCAGTATTTT	CASSQGRGGGARNTQYF	TRBV14	TRBJ2-3	.	once
TGTGCCAGCTCACCACCGACAGGGGAAAACACTGAAGCTTTCTTT	CASSPPTGENTEAFF	TRBV18	TRBJ1-1	TRBD1	.
TGTGTCAGAAGCTCGACGGGACAGGGATTCTGCGAGCAGTACTTC	CVRSSTGQGFCEQYF	TRBV7-5	TRBJ2-7	.	.
TGTGCCACCTCCGTGGAGGCAGGGGCCACCGGGGAGCTGTTTTTT	CATSVEAGATGELFF	TRBV2	TRBJ2-2	.	.
TGTGCCACCTCAGTTTCGGGGGGCAATGGCTACACCTTC	CATSVSGGNGYTF	TRBV28	TRBJ1-2	.	.
TGTGCCAGCAGCGGCGCACCTTCAGATACGCAGTATTTT	CASSGAPSDTQYF	TRBV9	TRBJ2-3	.	.
TGCAGCGTCGCCAAGCCCATGAACACTGAAGCTTTCTTT	CSVAKPMNTEAFF	TRBV29-1	TRBJ1-1	.	.
TGCGCCAGCAGCTTCCGACAGGGCCCTATGAACACTGAAGCTTTCTTT	CASSFRQGPMNTEAFF	TRBV5-1	TRBJ1-1	TRBD1	.
TGTGCCTGGAGTGTTTACACCTCCACAGATACGCAGTATTTT	CAWSVYTSTDTQYF	TRBV30	TRBJ2-3	.	.
TGTGCCAGTAGGGACAGGGGTTCCTATAATTCACCCCTCCACTTT	CASRDRGSYNSPLHF	TRBV19	TRBJ1-6	TRBD1	.
TGTGCCAGCAGCCCCGCGGGACAGGGGAGGGTGAACACTGAAGCTTTCTTT	CASSPAGQGRVNTEAFF	TRBV11-2	TRBJ1-1	TRBD1	.
TGTGCCAGCAGTGACGGAGGGGGGGCAGATACGCAGTATTTT	CASSDGGGADTQYF	TRBV6-4	TRBJ2-3	.	.
TGTGCCAGTAGTATACCAGGGGGCGCCAACTATGGCTACACCTTC	CASSIPGGANYGYTF	TRBV19	TRBJ1-2	TRBD1	once
TGTGCCAGCAGTTTTCCAGGGCATCAGCCCCAGCATTTT	CASSFPGHQPQHF	TRBV12-3/TRBV12-4	TRBJ1-5	.	.